This record covers a single T cell receptor (beta chain). Its target is not known. The data were taken from a study of cytomegalovirus exposure and HLA in healthy donors. General study points: Among CMV-associated TCR beta chains, most appeared HLA-restricted in a later analysis. In a later analysis, compared with equally common non-associated chains, HLA-associated beta chains were more expanded. Researchers catalogued about 150 TCR beta chains as cytomegalovirus-associated.

From germline, CDR1 is SGHRS and CDR2 YFSETQ. The CDR3 covers 16 residues. The V and J ends lost 7 bases and 5 bases, in that order; junction bases with no gene match: 10. Primers: 60 Vbeta forward and 13 Jbeta reverse. TCRdb keeps only in-frame clones here, not all; method: immunoSEQ multiplex PCR. The sample holds fewer than 250,000 clones; roughly 84% are singletons and the top ten take around 1.2%. The origin of this receptor is a human donor in good health. The sequenced material came from PBMCs. The chain links TRBV5-1 to TRBJ2-2, with 11 bases fitting TRBD2. This chain's CDR3 is CASRPTSGSSTGELFF. The CDR3 nucleotides are TGCGCCAGCCGCCCAACTAGCGGGAGTTCAACCGGGGAGCTGTTTTTT.